These 18 T cell receptor beta chains originate from one sample sequenced in a study of blood T cell repertoires in COVID-19. Clones were sequenced by immunoSEQ multiplex PCR, and TCRdb holds only the in-frame ones, with some missing. The table includes roughly 570,000 clones, roughly nine tenths detected once. The sample was peripheral blood. The receptors originated from a woman in her forties or fifties with COVID-19, enrolled during active disease.

This chain uses TRBV29-1 with TRBJ1-4; 7 bases match TRBD1. With 3 bases clipped from V and 8 bases from J, the junction kept 9 bases outside the gene matches. CDR1 SQVTM and CDR2 ANQGSEA come from the germline V gene. CDR3 size: 14 residues. CDR3 residues: CSVDSGGDQEKLFF. The CDR3 coding sequence is TGCAGCGTTGATTCAGGGGGAGATCAAGAAAAACTGTTTTTT.

V gene TRBV19 combines with J gene TRBJ2-5; a weak D match, TRBD1 (5 bases). V was trimmed by 6 bases and J by 2 bases, leaving 13 bases between them. The length of the CDR3 is 14 residues. CDR1 is LNHDA, CDR2 SQIVND, per germline (reference sequence). The CDR3 nucleotides are TGTGCCAGTAGCACAGGCGCCCGACAAGAGACCCAGTACTTC. This encodes CASSTGARQETQYF.

This chain joins TRBV24-1 and TRBJ2-7, with 8 positions matching TRBD1. CDR1 and CDR2 from the germline V gene are KGHDR and SFDVKD. CDR3 length: 15 residues. V shed 3 bases, J shed 2 bases, and the junction held 5 bases outside the gene matches. The CDR3: CATSDPKTGAYEQYF. The DNA of the CDR3 is TGTGCCACCAGTGATCCTAAGACAGGGGCCTACGAGCAGTACTTC.

This clone was found a few times. This rearrangement joins TRBV10-3 to TRBJ2-7; TRBD1 matches at 9 bases. The CDR3 extends over 15 amino acids. J lost 5 bases, V lost 7 bases, and 12 bases had no gene match. In germline, CDR1 is ENHRY, CDR2 SYGVKD. CDR3 nucleotides: TGTGCCATCAAGATGGGACAGGGAGTAAGAGACGAGCAGTACTTC. It translates to CAIKMGQGVRDEQYF.

The V gene is TRBV6-5, the J gene TRBJ1-1, with 7 nucleotides matching TRBD1. Trimming removed 5 bases from V and 5 bases from J; junction bases left unmatched: 8. There are 14 residues in the CDR3. The germline gives CDR1 MNHEY, CDR2 SVGAGI. The CDR3 bases are TGTGCCAGCAGTCTACAGGGGAGTGGGACTGAAGCTTTCTTT. Translation: CASSLQGSGTEAFF.

The gene calls are TRBV19 and TRBJ2-3, with D perhaps TRBD2 (6 bases). The CDR3 is made up of 15 amino acids. Deletions cut 4 bases from V and 0 bases from J, with 11 bases between. Per germline, CDR1 LNHDA and CDR2 SQIVND (reference sequence). This CDR3 reads CASSTGTASTDTQYF. CDR3 nucleotides: TGTGCCAGTAGTACCGGGACTGCGAGCACAGATACGCAGTATTTT. Full variable domain (missing parts from reference TRBV19 and TRBJ2-3): DGGITQSPKYLFRKEGQNVTLSCEQNLNHDAMYWYRQDPGQGLRLIYYSQIVNDFQKGDIAEGYSVSREKKESFPLTVTSAQKNPTAFYLCASSTGTASTDTQYFGPGTRLTVL.

A remark on this clone: Other nucleotide sequences in the sample specify the same CDR3. The V and J genes are TRBV14 and TRBJ1-1, with a possible D match to TRBD1 (6 bases). The CDR3 extends over 13 amino acids. V shed 5 bases and J shed 1 base, with 8 bases lying between them. Per germline, CDR1 SGHDN and CDR2 FVKESK. CDR3 sequence (DNA): TGTGCCAGCAGCTTAGGGGGGAACACTGAAGCTTTCTTT. Translated, it gives CASSLGGNTEAFF.

The chain joins TRBV28 to TRBJ2-7; TRBD2 matches 7 bases. Trimming removed 8 bases from V and 3 bases from J; junction bases left unmatched: 16. Germline V gene sequence: CDR1 MDHEN, CDR2 SYDVKM. The CDR3 contains 16 residues. CDR3 sequence reads: CASLTTLGRGSYEQYF. The CDR3, as DNA: TGTGCCAGCCTTACTACTTTGGGGAGGGGCAGCTACGAGCAGTACTTC.

The J gene is TRBJ1-5, the V gene TRBV19, with D possibly being TRBD1 (5 bases). Trimming stripped 6 bases from V and 7 bases from J, with 16 bases between. Looked up from germline, CDR1 is LNHDA and CDR2 is SQIVND (reference sequence). This CDR3 spans 14 amino acids. CDR3 region: CASSPGAGKQPQHF. The CDR3 DNA follows: TGTGCCAGTAGCCCTGGGGCAGGGAAACAGCCCCAGCATTTT.

This chain connects TRBV7-9 to TRBJ2-1; 9 positions agree with TRBD1. Germline V gives CDR1 SEHNR, CDR2 FQNEAQ (reference sequence). The CDR3 totals 15 residues. The V segment lost 5 bases and the J segment 3 bases; nucleotides outside the gene matches: 5. Written as DNA, the CDR3 is TGTGCCAGCAGCGACCGGGACAGGGTCTACAATGAGCAGTTCTTC. It codes for CASSDRDRVYNEQFF.

The genes are TRBV27 and TRBJ2-2, with D perhaps TRBD1 (5 bases). Germline-derived CDR1 and CDR2 are MNHEY and SMNVEV (reference sequence). This CDR3 is built from 13 residues. V lost 4 bases to trimming and J lost 7 bases, with 10 bases between them. The CDR3 DNA sequence: TGTGCCAGCAGTTCCAGGGTAAACGGGGAGCTGTTTTTT. Protein product: CASSSRVNGELFF.

The chain uses TRBV12-5 and TRBJ1-6, with TRBD1 matching over 9 bases. The CDR3 has 17 amino acids. Germline loops: CDR1 LGHNT, CDR2 FRNRAP. Germline trimming cut 4 bases from V and 3 bases from J; bases unmatched to any gene: 7. The CDR3 DNA reads TGTGCTAGTGGTTCCCACAGGGGGCAACTCTATAATTCACCCCTCCACTTT. The encoded protein is CASGSHRGQLYNSPLHF.

The genes are TRBV6-2 or TRBV6-3 and TRBJ2-7, with D perhaps TRBD2 (7 bases). The V gene's germline CDR1 is MNHEY and CDR2 SVGEGT. The CDR3 covers 15 residues. The V end was cut by 2 bases, the J end by 3 bases, with 14 bases between. The CDR3: CASSYAGANLYEQYF. In DNA form, the CDR3 reads TGTGCCAGCAGTTACGCGGGGGCCAACCTCTACGAGCAGTACTTC.

The chain links TRBV29-1 to TRBJ2-7; 7 nucleotides agree with TRBD1. The CDR3 is 13 amino acids. The J segment lost 5 bases and the V segment lost 4 bases, leaving 8 bases of the junction unmatched. The germline CDR1 and CDR2 sequences are SQVTM and ANQGSEA. CDR3 amino acids: CSVAQGSLNEQYF. As DNA, the CDR3 is TGCAGCGTTGCACAGGGGTCGCTCAACGAGCAGTACTTC.

The J gene is TRBJ2-1, the V gene TRBV5-8; no firm D call. Germline-derived CDR1 and CDR2 are SGHTS and YDEGEE. Trimming removed 1 base from V and 8 bases from J, with 10 bases in between. The CDR3 covers 13 residues. The CDR3 reads CASSLLIEDEQFF. The CDR3 DNA reads as TGTGCCAGCAGCTTGTTAATAGAGGATGAGCAGTTCTTC.

V usage is TRBV2 and J usage is TRBJ1-2; 7 positions agree with TRBD1. The CDR3 has 16 amino acids. Germline V gene data show CDR1 as SNHLY and CDR2 as FYNNEI. Trimming took 6 bases from V and 2 from J; bases not matched to a gene: 12. CDR3 DNA sequence: TGTGCCAGCAGAATTAATGCTAGGGGACAGAACTATGGCTACACCTTC. It codes for CASRINARGQNYGYTF. Looking up the rest from reference TRBV2 and TRBJ1-2 gives the full variable domain: EPEVTQTPSHQVTQMGQEVILRCVPISNHLYFYWYRQILGQKVEFLVSFYNNEISEKSEIFDDQFSVERPDGSNFTLKIRSTKLEDSAMYFCASRINARGQNYGYTFGSGTRLTVV.

This chain joins TRBV19 and TRBJ2-5; maybe TRBD2 (6 bases). The germline V and J ends were trimmed by 5 bases and 5 bases, with 12 bases remaining between them. The CDR3 extends over 13 amino acids. Germline CDR1 LNHDA, CDR2 SQIVND (reference sequence). The CDR3 spells CASSVREWETQYF. The CDR3 DNA reads TGTGCCAGTAGTGTCCGGGAGTGGGAGACCCAGTACTTC.

The sample holds a few counts of this clone. The chain recombines TRBV2 with TRBJ1-5; TRBD1 agrees at 9 bases. This CDR3 contains 16 residues. The germline V gene encodes CDR1 SNHLY and CDR2 FYNNEI. Unmatched junction bases numbered 12, after V lost 7 bases and J lost 5 bases. The CDR3, as DNA: TGTGCCAGCACTCCCTTCCGGGACAGGGCCGATCAGCCCCAGCATTTT. It encodes CASTPFRDRADQPQHF.